The rows below give T cell receptor beta chains drawn from one sample of a study of CD8 T cells in ankylosing spondylitis. TCRdb fed the 5' RACE reads into MiXCR, producing one record per CDR3 protein. The table has about 500,000 distinct CDR3 sequences, about 13% seen once. Sequenced sample: blood, either unsorted or a sorted T cell fraction (not recorded which). These receptors were collected from a male donor with ankylosing spondylitis. Both conserved end residues are part of each CDR3. D genes are given only for firm matches. Clone size appears in some rows only: once, few, many, or a class for an expanded clone.

size	V	J	D	DNA	CDR3
few	TRBV5-1	TRBJ1-6	NA	TGCGCCAGCAGCTTGGTCCGGCAGGGGAGGATATCTTATAATTCACCCCTCCACTTT	CASSLVRQGRISYNSPLHF
many	TRBV5-5	TRBJ2-1	NA	TGTGCCAGCAGTCGGTCCGGGCTTTACAATGAGCAGTTCTTC	CASSRSGLYNEQFF
once	TRBV11-3	TRBJ2-1	NA	TGTGCCAGCAGCTATTCTTCGTGGGACGAGCAGTTCTTC	CASSYSSWDEQFF
few	TRBV10-2	TRBJ2-1	NA	TGCGCCAGCAGTGAGTCAACCTACAATGAGCAGTTCTTC	CASSESTYNEQFF
few	TRBV7-9	TRBJ1-3	TRBD1	TGTGCCAGCAGCTTGGGACAGGGAAGAAACACCATATATTTT	CASSLGQGRNTIYF
NA	TRBV20-1	TRBJ2-1	NA	TGCAGTGCTAGACCATCCACAGGCCACAATGAGCAGTTCTTC	CSARPSTGHNEQFF
few	TRBV11-2	TRBJ2-1	NA	TGTGCCAGCAGCCCAGGGATAGTGGCTCAAAGGTCCTACAATGAGCAGTTCTTC	CASSPGIVAQRSYNEQFF
many	TRBV12-3/TRBV12-4	TRBJ1-5	TRBD1	TGTGCCAGCAGCGGACAGGGAGGAAATCAGCCCCAGCATTTT	CASSGQGGNQPQHF
NA	TRBV3-1	TRBJ2-5	NA	TGTGCCAGCAGCCAAGGTGAAGACTGGGGACAAGAGACCCAGTACTTC	CASSQGEDWGQETQYF
many	TRBV4-2	TRBJ1-2	NA	TGTGCCAGCAGCCAAGAGAAGGACGCAGGGTCGATTGACTATGGCTACACCTTC	CASSQEKDAGSIDYGYTF
many	TRBV6-1	TRBJ2-1	NA	TGTGCCAGCAGTGAAGACGAGGGGGCCTACAATGAGCAGTTCTTC	CASSEDEGAYNEQFF
NA	TRBV3-1	TRBJ2-1	NA	TGTGCCAGCAGCCCCCCGGTTGGGGTCAATGAGCAGTTCTTC	CASSPPVGVNEQFF
few	TRBV11-2	TRBJ2-5	NA	TGTGCCAGCGCCTCTCGGGGGCAGGGGAAGGAGACCCAGTACTTC	CASASRGQGKETQYF
NA	TRBV12-3/TRBV12-4	TRBJ1-6	NA	TGTGCCAGCAGAATTACCCAGGGAAATAATTCACCCCTCCACTTT	CASRITQGNNSPLHF
NA	TRBV10-2	TRBJ1-1	NA	TGCGCCAGCAGTGGGACCCTTATCCGCACTGAAGCTTTCTTT	CASSGTLIRTEAFF
NA	TRBV5-1	TRBJ1-4	NA	TGCGCCAGCAGCATGGACAGCTATGAAAAACTGTTTTTT	CASSMDSYEKLFF
NA	TRBV28	TRBJ2-1	TRBD1	TGTGCCAGCAGACTATTACAGGGGAAGGGTGAGCAGTTCTTC	CASRLLQGKGEQFF
few	TRBV12-3/TRBV12-4	TRBJ2-5	NA	TGTGCCAGCAGTCTCCCTAACCCGGGACTTGGAGAGACCCAGTACTTC	CASSLPNPGLGETQYF
NA	TRBV24-1	TRBJ2-2	TRBD2	TGTGCCACCAGTGTAAGCGGGAGGGCCCGGAACACCGGGGAGCTGTTTTTT	CATSVSGRARNTGELFF
NA	TRBV4-1	TRBJ2-1	NA	TGCGCCAGCCAACATACCGACGGCTACAATGAGCAGTTCTTC	CASQHTDGYNEQFF